Listed below are T cell receptor beta chains from one sample, sequenced in a study of T cell repertoires in cytomegalovirus infection. Each CDR3 protein is one row after TCRdb ran MiXCR on the reads. Of under 250,000 distinct CDR3 sequences listed, 5% to 8.5% were seen once; the top ten hold less than 7.5%. What was sequenced was PBMCs. Receptors originate from a human donor in good health (CMV status not recorded). Some clones in this sample may be carry-over from other donors' samples. CDR3s include the opening cysteine and the closing phenylalanine or tryptophan. D genes are given only for firm matches. Clone size appears in some rows only: once, few, many, or a class for an expanded clone.

d_call: NA; j_call: TRBJ1-5; v_call: TRBV12-3/TRBV12-4; clone_size: many; cdr3_aa: CASSPDIPSNQPQHF; cdr3_nt: TGTGCCAGCAGCCCGGACATTCCTAGCAATCAGCCCCAGCATTTT
d_call: TRBD2; j_call: TRBJ2-5; v_call: TRBV2; clone_size: few; cdr3_aa: CASSPRLAGEQETQYF; cdr3_nt: TGTGCCAGCAGTCCTAGACTAGCGGGGGAGCAAGAGACCCAGTACTTC
d_call: NA; j_call: TRBJ1-1; v_call: TRBV7-9; clone_size: many; cdr3_aa: CASSLGWGRSAEAFF; cdr3_nt: TGTGCCAGCAGCTTAGGTTGGGGGAGGAGTGCTGAAGCTTTCTTT
d_call: NA; j_call: TRBJ1-2; v_call: TRBV23-1; clone_size: many; cdr3_aa: CASSRTNYGYTF; cdr3_nt: TGCGCCAGCAGTCGCACCAACTATGGCTACACCTTC
d_call: NA; j_call: TRBJ2-5; v_call: TRBV3-1; clone_size: few; cdr3_aa: CASSQGLGSETQYF; cdr3_nt: TGTGCCAGCAGCCAAGGTCTAGGCTCCGAGACCCAGTACTTC
d_call: NA; j_call: TRBJ2-2; v_call: TRBV7-2; clone_size: many; cdr3_aa: CASSYNTGELFF; cdr3_nt: TGTGCCAGCAGCTACAACACCGGGGAGCTGTTTTTT
d_call: NA; j_call: TRBJ2-3; v_call: TRBV20-1; clone_size: many; cdr3_aa: CSAKVGGPSDTQYF; cdr3_nt: TGCAGTGCTAAAGTGGGGGGGCCCTCAGATACGCAGTATTTT
d_call: NA; j_call: TRBJ2-1; v_call: TRBV28; clone_size: many; cdr3_aa: CASSLAGPLEDEQFF; cdr3_nt: TGTGCCAGCAGTTTGGCGGGACCCTTGGAGGATGAGCAGTTCTTC
d_call: NA; j_call: TRBJ1-1; v_call: TRBV6-2/TRBV6-3; clone_size: once; cdr3_aa: CASSYSGRTDSWGTEAFF; cdr3_nt: TGTGCCAGCAGTTACTCGGGAAGGACGGACTCCTGGGGCACTGAAGCTTTCTTT
d_call: NA; j_call: TRBJ2-1; v_call: TRBV28; clone_size: NA; cdr3_aa: CASSSLLVEQFF; cdr3_nt: TGTGCCAGCAGTTCCCTGCTAGTGGAGCAGTTCTTC
d_call: TRBD1; j_call: TRBJ1-2; v_call: TRBV9; clone_size: NA; cdr3_aa: CASSVTQGSYNYGYTF; cdr3_nt: TGTGCCAGCAGCGTAACACAGGGGTCTTATAACTATGGCTACACCTTC
d_call: NA; j_call: TRBJ2-4; v_call: TRBV6-1; clone_size: many; cdr3_aa: CASSSGESFMNIQYF; cdr3_nt: TGTGCCAGCAGTTCAGGGGAAAGTTTTATGAACATTCAGTACTTC
d_call: TRBD1; j_call: TRBJ2-5; v_call: TRBV7-2; clone_size: many; cdr3_aa: CASRQDRGRFAETQYF; cdr3_nt: TGTGCCAGCAGGCAGGACAGGGGTAGATTTGCAGAGACCCAGTACTTC
d_call: NA; j_call: TRBJ2-3; v_call: TRBV28; clone_size: NA; cdr3_aa: CASQAGTQYF; cdr3_nt: TGTGCCAGCCAGGCGGGTACGCAGTATTTT
d_call: NA; j_call: TRBJ1-1; v_call: TRBV28; clone_size: many; cdr3_aa: CASSLSGVGAFF; cdr3_nt: TGTGCCAGCAGTTTATCAGGGGTTGGGGCTTTCTTT
d_call: NA; j_call: TRBJ2-4; v_call: TRBV12-3/TRBV12-4; clone_size: many; cdr3_aa: CASSLAGWRAKNIQYF; cdr3_nt: TGTGCCAGCAGTTTGGCGGGGTGGAGAGCCAAAAACATTCAGTACTTC
d_call: NA; j_call: TRBJ1-5; v_call: TRBV15; clone_size: few; cdr3_aa: CATSRELINQPQHF; cdr3_nt: TGTGCCACCAGCAGAGAACTGATCAATCAGCCCCAGCATTTT
d_call: NA; j_call: TRBJ2-5; v_call: TRBV20-1; clone_size: many; cdr3_aa: CSAHEGGQETQYF; cdr3_nt: TGCAGTGCTCACGAGGGAGGCCAAGAGACCCAGTACTTC
d_call: NA; j_call: TRBJ1-1; v_call: TRBV6-5; clone_size: few; cdr3_aa: CASSWGRGYGNTEAFF; cdr3_nt: TGTGCCAGCAGTTGGGGACGGGGGTATGGGAACACTGAAGCTTTCTTT
d_call: NA; j_call: TRBJ2-5; v_call: TRBV29-1; clone_size: NA; cdr3_aa: CSVDLGTQYF; cdr3_nt: TGCAGCGTTGATCTCGGGACCCAGTACTTC
d_call: NA; j_call: TRBJ2-7; v_call: TRBV25-1; clone_size: many; cdr3_aa: CASSEGPMYEQYF; cdr3_nt: TGTGCCAGCAGTGAGGGGCCCATGTACGAGCAGTACTTC
d_call: NA; j_call: TRBJ2-5; v_call: TRBV3-1; clone_size: many; cdr3_aa: CASSQARPETQYF; cdr3_nt: TGTGCCAGCAGCCAAGCACGGCCAGAGACCCAGTACTTC
d_call: TRBD1; j_call: TRBJ1-2; v_call: TRBV7-6; clone_size: many; cdr3_aa: CASSPSGQPYGYTF; cdr3_nt: TGTGCCAGCAGCCCATCGGGACAGCCCTATGGCTACACCTTC
d_call: TRBD2; j_call: TRBJ2-1; v_call: TRBV2; clone_size: many; cdr3_aa: CASSDRLAGELSSYNEQFF; cdr3_nt: TGTGCCAGCAGTGATAGACTAGCGGGGGAATTAAGCTCCTACAATGAGCAGTTCTTC
d_call: NA; j_call: TRBJ1-2; v_call: TRBV27; clone_size: many; cdr3_aa: CASSLGQAYYGYTF; cdr3_nt: TGTGCCAGCAGTTTAGGGCAGGCCTACTATGGCTACACCTTC
d_call: NA; j_call: TRBJ2-7; v_call: TRBV18; clone_size: NA; cdr3_aa: CASSSYRSTYEQYF; cdr3_nt: TGTGCCAGCTCATCCTACAGGTCTACCTACGAGCAGTACTTC
d_call: TRBD2; j_call: TRBJ2-1; v_call: TRBV28; clone_size: few; cdr3_aa: CASSLAPLGLAGNNEQFF; cdr3_nt: TGTGCCAGCAGTTTGGCCCCCCTGGGACTAGCGGGGAACAATGAGCAGTTCTTC
d_call: NA; j_call: TRBJ2-3; v_call: TRBV29-1; clone_size: many; cdr3_aa: CSVAPLGTDTQYF; cdr3_nt: TGCAGCGTTGCGCCCCTGGGGACAGATACGCAGTATTTT
d_call: NA; j_call: TRBJ1-2; v_call: TRBV2; clone_size: few; cdr3_aa: CASSGTTNYGYTF; cdr3_nt: TGTGCCAGCAGTGGGACAACTAACTATGGCTACACCTTC